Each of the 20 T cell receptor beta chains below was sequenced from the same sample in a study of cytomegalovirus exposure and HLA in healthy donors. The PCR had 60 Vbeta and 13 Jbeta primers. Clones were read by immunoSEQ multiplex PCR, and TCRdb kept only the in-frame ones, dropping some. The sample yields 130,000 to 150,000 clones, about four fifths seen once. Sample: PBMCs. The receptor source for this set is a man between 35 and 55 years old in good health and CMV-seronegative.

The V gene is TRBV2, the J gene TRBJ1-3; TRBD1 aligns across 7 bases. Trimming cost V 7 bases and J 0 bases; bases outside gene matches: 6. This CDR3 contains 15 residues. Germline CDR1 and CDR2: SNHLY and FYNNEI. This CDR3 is CASKKDRASGNTIYF. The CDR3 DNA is TGTGCCAGCAAAAAAGACAGGGCCTCTGGAAACACCATATATTTT.

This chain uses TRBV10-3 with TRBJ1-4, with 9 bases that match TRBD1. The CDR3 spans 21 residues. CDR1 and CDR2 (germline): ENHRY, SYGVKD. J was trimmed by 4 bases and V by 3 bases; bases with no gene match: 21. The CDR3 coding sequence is TGTGCCATCAGTGAACATGCCCTGACAGGGGGATATAAGCGGGGTAATGAAAAACTGTTTTTT. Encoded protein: CAISEHALTGGYKRGNEKLFF.

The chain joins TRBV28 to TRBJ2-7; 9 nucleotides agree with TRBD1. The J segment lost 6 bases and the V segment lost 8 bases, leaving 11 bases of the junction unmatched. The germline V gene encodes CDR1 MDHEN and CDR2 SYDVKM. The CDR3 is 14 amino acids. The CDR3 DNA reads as TGTGCCAGCTACGTGGCGACAGGGGGGACCGAGCAGTACTTC. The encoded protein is CASYVATGGTEQYF.

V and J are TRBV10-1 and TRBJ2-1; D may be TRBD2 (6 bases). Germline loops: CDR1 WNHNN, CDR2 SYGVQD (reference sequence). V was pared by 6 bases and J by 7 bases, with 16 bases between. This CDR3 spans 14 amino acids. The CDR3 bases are TGCGCCAGCAGCCCCGGTGTAGCGGCTAATGAGCAGTTCTTC. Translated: CASSPGVAANEQFF.

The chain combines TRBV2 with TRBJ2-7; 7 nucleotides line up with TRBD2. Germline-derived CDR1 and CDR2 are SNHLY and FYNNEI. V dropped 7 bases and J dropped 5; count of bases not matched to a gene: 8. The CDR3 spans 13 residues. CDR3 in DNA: TGTGCCAGCATTCCGACTAGCAGGGACGAGCAGTACTTC. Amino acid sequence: CASIPTSRDEQYF.

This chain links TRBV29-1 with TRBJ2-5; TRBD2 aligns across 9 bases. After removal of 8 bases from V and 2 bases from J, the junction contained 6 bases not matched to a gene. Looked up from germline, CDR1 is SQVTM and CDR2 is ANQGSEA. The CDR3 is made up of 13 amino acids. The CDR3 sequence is CSRREGSQETQYF. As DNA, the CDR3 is TGCAGCCGGCGGGAGGGGTCACAAGAGACCCAGTACTTC.

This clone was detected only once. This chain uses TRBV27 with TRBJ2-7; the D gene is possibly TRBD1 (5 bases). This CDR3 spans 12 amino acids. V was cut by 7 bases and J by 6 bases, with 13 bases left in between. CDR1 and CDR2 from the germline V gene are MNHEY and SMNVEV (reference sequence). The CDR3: CASIGLQGEQYF. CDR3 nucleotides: TGTGCCAGCATTGGCCTTCAGGGCGAGCAGTACTTC.

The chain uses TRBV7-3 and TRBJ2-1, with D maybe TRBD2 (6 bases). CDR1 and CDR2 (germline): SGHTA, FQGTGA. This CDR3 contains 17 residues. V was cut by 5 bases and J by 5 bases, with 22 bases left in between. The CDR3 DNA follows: TGTGCCAGCAGCCAAAGTACGGGACTCCCAGGGAACAATGAGCAGTTCTTC. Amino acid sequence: CASSQSTGLPGNNEQFF.

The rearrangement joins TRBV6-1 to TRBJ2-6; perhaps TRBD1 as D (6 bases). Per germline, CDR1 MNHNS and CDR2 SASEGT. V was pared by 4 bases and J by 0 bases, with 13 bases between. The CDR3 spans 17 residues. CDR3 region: CASSALTGISGANVLTF. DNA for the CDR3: TGTGCCAGCAGTGCTTTAACAGGGATCTCTGGGGCCAACGTCCTGACTTTC.

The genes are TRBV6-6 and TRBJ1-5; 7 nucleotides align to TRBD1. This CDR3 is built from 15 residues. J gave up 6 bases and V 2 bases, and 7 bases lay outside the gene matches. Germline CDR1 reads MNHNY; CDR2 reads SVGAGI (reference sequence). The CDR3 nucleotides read TGTGCCAGCAGTTACGATAGGGGGCTTTTTCAGCCCCAGCATTTT. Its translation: CASSYDRGLFQPQHF.

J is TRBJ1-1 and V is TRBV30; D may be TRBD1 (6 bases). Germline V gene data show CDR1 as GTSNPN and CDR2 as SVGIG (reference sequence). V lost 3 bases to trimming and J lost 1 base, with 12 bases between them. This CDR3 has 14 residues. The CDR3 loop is CAWRKTGKNTEAFF. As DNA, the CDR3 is TGTGCCTGGAGGAAGACAGGCAAGAACACTGAAGCTTTCTTT.

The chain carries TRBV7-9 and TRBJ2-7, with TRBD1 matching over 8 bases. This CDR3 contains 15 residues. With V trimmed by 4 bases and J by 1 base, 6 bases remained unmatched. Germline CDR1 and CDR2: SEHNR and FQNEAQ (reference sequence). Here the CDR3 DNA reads TGTGCCAGCAGCTCGGGGACAGGACCGTCCTACGAGCAGTACTTC. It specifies CASSSGTGPSYEQYF.

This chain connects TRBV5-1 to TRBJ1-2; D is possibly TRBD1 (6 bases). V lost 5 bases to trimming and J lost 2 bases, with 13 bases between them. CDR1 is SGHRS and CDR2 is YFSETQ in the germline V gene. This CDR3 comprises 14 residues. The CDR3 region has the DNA TGCGCCAGCAGTCAGGACAGCTCGAACTATGGCTACACCTTC. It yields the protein CASSQDSSNYGYTF. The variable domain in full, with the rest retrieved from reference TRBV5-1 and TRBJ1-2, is KAGVTQTPRYLIKTRGQQVTLSCSPISGHRSVSWYQQTPGQGLQFLFEYFSETQRNKGNFPGRFSGRQFSNSRSEMNVSTLELGDSALYLCASSQDSSNYGYTFGSGTRLTVV.

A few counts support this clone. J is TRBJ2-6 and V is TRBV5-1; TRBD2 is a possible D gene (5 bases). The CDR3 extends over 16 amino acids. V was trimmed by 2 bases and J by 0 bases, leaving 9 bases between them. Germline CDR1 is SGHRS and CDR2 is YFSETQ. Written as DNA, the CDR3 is TGCGCCAGCAGCTTTACGGGAAGCTCTGGGGCCAACGTCCTGACTTTC. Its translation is CASSFTGSSGANVLTF.

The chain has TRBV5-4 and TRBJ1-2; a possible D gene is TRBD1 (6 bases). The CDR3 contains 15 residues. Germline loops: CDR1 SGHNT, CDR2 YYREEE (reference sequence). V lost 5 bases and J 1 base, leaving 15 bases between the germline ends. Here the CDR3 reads CASRLQGTLNYGYTF. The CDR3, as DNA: TGTGCCAGCAGGCTACAGGGTACCCTTAACTATGGCTACACCTTC.

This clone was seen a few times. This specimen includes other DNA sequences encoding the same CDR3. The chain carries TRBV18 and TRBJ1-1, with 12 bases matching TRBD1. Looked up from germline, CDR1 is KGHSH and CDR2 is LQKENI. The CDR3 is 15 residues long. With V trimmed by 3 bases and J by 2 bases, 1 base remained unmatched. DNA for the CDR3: TGTGCCAGCTCACCGGGACAGGGGGCTAACACTGAAGCTTTCTTT. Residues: CASSPGQGANTEAFF.

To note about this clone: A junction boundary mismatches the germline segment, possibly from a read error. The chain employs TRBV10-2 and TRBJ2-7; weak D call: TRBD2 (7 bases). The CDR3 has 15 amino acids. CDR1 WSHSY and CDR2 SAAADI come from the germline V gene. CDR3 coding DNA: TGCGCCAGCAGTATGGGGCGGGGGCCCTCCTTCGAGCAGTACTTC. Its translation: CASSMGRGPSFEQYF.

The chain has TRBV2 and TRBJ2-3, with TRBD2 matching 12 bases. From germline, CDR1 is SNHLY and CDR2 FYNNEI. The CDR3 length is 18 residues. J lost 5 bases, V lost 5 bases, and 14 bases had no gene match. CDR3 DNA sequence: TGTGCCAGCAGTAAGACTAGCGGGGGAGGATCGGCGGGAGATACGCAGTATTTT. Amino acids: CASSKTSGGGSAGDTQYF.

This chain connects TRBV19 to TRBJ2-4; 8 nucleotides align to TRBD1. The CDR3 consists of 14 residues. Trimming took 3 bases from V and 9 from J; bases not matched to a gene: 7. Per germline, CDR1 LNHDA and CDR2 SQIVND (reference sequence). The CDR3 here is CASSMDRVTGIQYF. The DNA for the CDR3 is TGTGCCAGTAGTATGGACAGGGTCACCGGCATTCAGTACTTC.

The CDR3 loop is CASSVGFRMDRTFQETQYF. The CDR3 DNA is TGTGCCAGCAGCGTAGGTTTTCGAATGGACAGAACTTTCCAAGAGACCCAGTACTTC. The chain couples TRBV9 to TRBJ2-5; TRBD1 is a possible D gene (6 bases). V gave up 0 bases and J gave up 1 base, with 22 bases separating them. Germline V gene sequence: CDR1 SGDLS, CDR2 YYNGEE. The CDR3 is 19 residues long.